A selection of T cell receptor beta chains follows, all from one sample in a study of regulatory T cells in long-lasting Graves disease. MiXCR, applied by TCRdb to the multiplex PCR reads, yields one record per CDR3 protein. This table holds about 340,000 distinct CDR3 sequences, roughly a fifth found once. Sequenced material: peripheral blood mononuclear cells (PBMCs), taken when the disease was refractory, from a patient treated with antithyroid drugs. The receptors stem from a female donor with Graves disease. Each CDR3 is given with its conserved first and last residue. Each record gives: clone size, CDR3 length, J gene, D gene, V gene, CDR3 DNA, CDR3 protein. D genes are given only for firm matches. Some rows mark clone size as missing; the rest say once, few, many or name a class of expanded clone.

. 14 TRBJ1-1 TRBD1 TRBV7-3 TGTGCCAGCAGCTCGACAGGGGCGAACACTGAAGCTTTCTTT CASSSTGANTEAFF
once 14 TRBJ2-1 . TRBV9 TGTGCCAGCAGCGGTCGGGACTCGCGCAATGAGCAGTTCTTC CASSGRDSRNEQFF
. 16 TRBJ1-3 . TRBV12-3/TRBV12-4 TGTGCCAGCAGTTTAAGGCAGTTCACCTCTGGAAACACCATATATTTT CASSLRQFTSGNTIYF
many 13 TRBJ1-1 . TRBV24-1 TGTGCCACCAGTGATTTGGAGGGGTACCGGGCTTTCTTT CATSDLEGYRAFF
many 14 TRBJ2-7 . TRBV2 TGTGCCAGCAGCGACAACAGGGTGTCCTACGAGCAGTACTTC CASSDNRVSYEQYF
few 13 TRBJ2-7 . TRBV6-1 TGTGCCAGCAGATTAGCGGCAAACTACGAGCAGTACTTC CASRLAANYEQYF
many 16 TRBJ2-7 TRBD2 TRBV28 TGTGCCAGCCGTCGAAGACTAGCGGGAGGAACCTACGAGCAGTACTTC CASRRRLAGGTYEQYF
. 16 TRBJ2-7 . TRBV20-1 TGCAGTGCTATTTCCTACCTCGACAGTTCCTCCTACGAGCAGTACTTC CSAISYLDSSSYEQYF
many 15 TRBJ2-2 . TRBV24-1 TGTGCCACCAGTGACCGACGGCCCCCCACCGGGGAGCTGTTTTTT CATSDRRPPTGELFF
. 15 TRBJ2-1 TRBD1 TRBV7-2 TGTGCCAGCAGCCGGACAGGGAACTCCTACAATGAGCAGTTCTTC CASSRTGNSYNEQFF
few 15 TRBJ1-2 TRBD1 TRBV24-1 TGTGCCACCAGTGACCCGGGACAGGGGAACTATGGCTACACCTTC CATSDPGQGNYGYTF
many 14 TRBJ2-7 . TRBV28 TGTGCCAGCAGTTCCCCCTTGGAACCGGGGGAGCAGTACTTC CASSSPLEPGEQYF
many 14 TRBJ2-7 TRBD1 TRBV27 TGTGCCAGCAGTTTAACAGGGGGGCATAGCGAGCAGTACTTC CASSLTGGHSEQYF
. 15 TRBJ2-2 . TRBV30 TGTGCCTGGAATCCCTCATACGCGAACACCGGGGAGCTGTTTTTT CAWNPSYANTGELFF
few 13 TRBJ1-5 . TRBV18 TGTGCCAGCTCACCAAACTCGGATCAGCCCCAGCATTTT CASSPNSDQPQHF
. 14 TRBJ2-3 . TRBV28 TGTGCCAGCATTAAAGGCGGCTCGCTCCATACGCAGTATTTT CASIKGGSLHTQYF
few 15 TRBJ2-7 . TRBV19 TGTGCCAGTAGTATTGCTGGCGGCAGGTTCTACGAGCAGTACTTC CASSIAGGRFYEQYF
many 16 TRBJ2-5 . TRBV3-1 TGTGCCAGCAGCCAAGAAGCCTTAGTTCGATGGGAGACCCAGTACTTC CASSQEALVRWETQYF
few 15 TRBJ1-2 . TRBV19 TGTGCCAGTAGTAGAGAAGACAGCCCTCGGGCTGGCTACACCTTC CASSREDSPRAGYTF
many 13 TRBJ1-2 . TRBV5-1 TGCGCCAGCAGCTTGTCCGGGAGAGGAGGCTACACCTTC CASSLSGRGGYTF
. 17 TRBJ1-3 . TRBV5-1 TGCGCCAGCAGCTTGGCCCATTTGACATTTGCCGGCAACACCATATATTTT CASSLAHLTFAGNTIYF
. 14 TRBJ1-2 . TRBV5-1 TGCGCCAGCAGCTTGGAGAGGGGGAATTATGGCTACACCTTC CASSLERGNYGYTF
many 16 TRBJ2-7 . TRBV3-1 TGTGCCAGCAGCCAAGAACCGCCGAACAGGGATTACGAGCAGTACTTC CASSQEPPNRDYEQYF
. 14 TRBJ2-3 . TRBV12-3/TRBV12-4 TGTGCCAACAGTTCACGGACATATACAGATACGCAGTATTTT CANSSRTYTDTQYF
few 13 TRBJ2-5 TRBD2 TRBV29-1 TGCAGCGTTGCTGGGAGGGCCCAAGAGACCCAGTACTTC CSVAGRAQETQYF
. 12 TRBJ2-2 . TRBV6-1 TGTGCCAGCAGTGAAGCGGGCGGGGAGCTGTTTTTT CASSEAGGELFF
. 14 TRBJ2-7 . TRBV2 TGCGCCAGCAGCCCGGGCAACGGCCCTTTCGAGCAGTACTTC CASSPGNGPFEQYF
many 14 TRBJ2-7 TRBD1 TRBV11-2 TGTGCCAGCAGCTCGTTACAGGGGCTTGGGGAGCAGTACTTC CASSSLQGLGEQYF
many 16 TRBJ1-2 . TRBV3-1 TGTGCCAGCAGCCCCGAGTGGACAGCCCGCTACTATGGCTACACCTTC CASSPEWTARYYGYTF
. 16 TRBJ2-3 TRBD2 TRBV11-2 TGTGCCAGCAAGAATTTAGCGGGAGTTTTCACAGATACGCAGTATTTT CASKNLAGVFTDTQYF
. 14 TRBJ2-7 . TRBV7-9 TGTGCCAGCAGCCCTTCCGGACGGGACTACGAGCAGTACTTC CASSPSGRDYEQYF
many 15 TRBJ1-1 . TRBV11-2 TGTGCCAGCAGCTTAGGCGCGAGCATGAACACTGAAGCTTTCTTT CASSLGASMNTEAFF
many 16 TRBJ1-1 . TRBV29-1 TGCAGCGTCCGTGATAGCCGGGGATCGGGGGCAACTGAAGCTTTCTTT CSVRDSRGSGATEAFF
few 17 TRBJ2-5 TRBD2 TRBV4-1 TGCGCCAGCAGCCTTTACCTCATCGGACTAGCAGGAGAGACCCAGTACTTC CASSLYLIGLAGETQYF
many 16 TRBJ2-7 . TRBV6-1 TGTGCCAGCACGAGCCGCCTAACAGGGAAGGCTTCCGAGCAGTACTTC CASTSRLTGKASEQYF
many 15 TRBJ1-4 . TRBV18 TGTGCCAGCTCACGCTACAGAGCAACTAATGAAAAACTGTTTTTT CASSRYRATNEKLFF
. 13 TRBJ1-5 . TRBV29-1 TGCAGCGTTGAAGATAAACAGGGCCTAAACCAGCATTTT CSVEDKQGLNQHF
many 14 TRBJ2-5 . TRBV12-3/TRBV12-4 TGTGCCAGCAGTTTAGGGTATATACAAGAGACCCAGTACTTC CASSLGYIQETQYF
few 12 TRBJ2-7 . TRBV19 TGTGCCAGTAGTAAAGGAGCGGGCGAGCAGTACTTC CASSKGAGEQYF
many 15 TRBJ1-1 TRBD1 TRBV6-1 TGTGCCAGCACTAGGACAGGGGGCACCTTCTTTGAAGCTTTCTTT CASTRTGGTFFEAFF
many 14 TRBJ2-2 . TRBV28 TGTGCCAGCAGTTTAGGGGGGACTACCGGGGAGCTGTTTTTT CASSLGGTTGELFF
many 16 TRBJ2-5 . TRBV7-2 TGTGCCAGCAGCTTGGGAGGGGGGGCCCGGCGAGAGACCCAGTACTTC CASSLGGGARRETQYF
few 15 TRBJ1-1 . TRBV6-1 TGTGCCAGCAGCCCTACCGACAGGACAAACACTGAAGCTTTCTTT CASSPTDRTNTEAFF
few 15 TRBJ2-7 TRBD2 TRBV7-9 TGTGCCAGCAGCTTAAATTCGGGGGGGCCTGACGAGCAGTACTTC CASSLNSGGPDEQYF
few 15 TRBJ2-7 TRBD2 TRBV24-1 TGTGCCACCAGTGACCCTTCTAGCGGGAGCTACGAGCAGTACTTC CATSDPSSGSYEQYF
few 14 TRBJ1-4 . TRBV29-1 TGCAGCGTTGAAGTGGGGTGGACTAATGAAAAACTGTTTTTT CSVEVGWTNEKLFF
. 15 TRBJ1-2 TRBD1 TRBV24-1 TGTGCCACCAGTGACCTGGACAGGGGAGGGGACGGCTACACCTTC CATSDLDRGGDGYTF